These 27 T cell receptor beta chains were sequenced from one sample in a study of beta chain features in type 1 diabetes. Study findings and constraints: Moderate yet significant TCRB CDR3 shortening was seen in Type 1 diabetes patients in all four CD4+ subsets.

Reverse transcribing all isolated RNA meant expressed TCRB transcripts were sequenced. Clones were sequenced by immunoSEQ multiplex PCR, and TCRdb holds only the in-frame ones, with some missing. Here the sample spans some 200,000 clones, roughly 17% being singletons. The antigens these receptors bind are not known. The specimen was naive CD4+ T cells from blood. The source of these receptors is a man younger than 45 with type 1 diabetes.

This clone has just a few counts. The CDR3 DNA follows: TGTGCCAGCAGCGTAGATCAGGCCTTCTCCTACGAGCAGTACTTC. It yields the protein CASSVDQAFSYEQYF. The genes are TRBV9 and TRBJ2-7; D remains ambiguous. Germline-derived CDR1 and CDR2 are SGDLS and YYNGEE. The CDR3 is 15 amino acids. The germline V and J ends were trimmed by 0 bases and 0 bases, with 10 bases remaining between them.

This clone was found a few times. This sequence joins TRBV10-3 and TRBJ2-7; 11 bases align to TRBD2. V was clipped by 9 bases and J by 3 bases; unmatched bases: 1. CDR3 length: 12 amino acids. The germline CDR1 and CDR2 sequences are ENHRY and SYGVKD. This CDR3 reads CAIGTSGYEQYF. CDR3 sequence (DNA): TGTGCCATTGGGACTAGCGGCTACGAGCAGTACTTC.

The chain recombines TRBV6-5 with TRBJ2-5; D gene unclear. V lost 3 bases to trimming and J lost 2 bases, with 10 bases between them. The CDR3 length is 14 residues. CDR1 is MNHEY and CDR2 is SVGAGI in the germline V gene. This chain's CDR3 is CASSYQTTQETQYF. CDR3 bases: TGTGCCAGCAGTTATCAGACAACACAAGAGACCCAGTACTTC.

V usage is TRBV9 and J usage is TRBJ1-5; D remains ambiguous. Per germline, CDR1 SGDLS and CDR2 YYNGEE. Between the trimmed V and J ends, which lost 6 bases and 8 bases, there was a span of 12 bases. The CDR3 runs to 12 residues. The CDR3: CASNPKVKPQHF. Written as DNA, the CDR3 is TGTGCCAGCAACCCCAAGGTGAAGCCCCAGCATTTT.

The rearrangement joins TRBV5-1 to TRBJ2-1; D tentatively reads TRBD1 or TRBD2 (5 bases each). Germline CDR1 SGHRS, CDR2 YFSETQ. The CDR3 totals 15 residues. The V end lost 0 bases, the J end lost 7 bases, and 14 bases lay between the germline ends. CDR3 residues: CASSLAREIVNEQFF. For the CDR3, the DNA is TGCGCCAGCAGCTTGGCCAGGGAGATTGTAAATGAGCAGTTCTTC. The full variable domain, with the rest looked up from reference TRBV5-1 and TRBJ2-1, is KAGVTQTPRYLIKTRGQQVTLSCSPISGHRSVSWYQQTPGQGLQFLFEYFSETQRNKGNFPGRFSGRQFSNSRSEMNVSTLELGDSALYLCASSLAREIVNEQFFGPGTRLTVL.

The chain employs TRBV4-1 and TRBJ2-3; TRBD2 aligns across 8 bases. This CDR3 has 17 residues. V shed 3 bases and J 5 bases; nucleotides not matched to a gene: 13. Germline V gene data show CDR1 as MGHRA and CDR2 as YSYEKL. The DNA for the CDR3 is TGCGCCAGCAGCCAGGGGATAAGGCTAGCGGGTAGAGATACGCAGTATTTT. Protein: CASSQGIRLAGRDTQYF.

This chain joins TRBV5-1 and TRBJ2-5, with 7 bases identical to TRBD1. Per the germline V gene, CDR1 is SGHRS and CDR2 is YFSETQ. The CDR3 runs 14 residues. After removal of 2 bases from V and 3 bases from J, the junction contained 4 bases not matched to a gene. The CDR3 region is CASSFSGTEETQYF. For the CDR3, the DNA is TGCGCCAGCAGCTTCTCCGGGACAGAAGAGACCCAGTACTTC.

This clone was seen only a few times. The chain uses TRBV19 and TRBJ2-1, with no clear D. This CDR3 region has 12 residues. Trimming stripped 6 bases from V and 6 bases from J, with 9 bases between. Germline CDR1 reads LNHDA; CDR2 reads SQIVND (reference sequence). CDR3: CASSRVGNEQFF. CDR3 nucleotides: TGTGCCAGTAGCCGGGTTGGCAATGAGCAGTTCTTC.

The V call is TRBV30, the J call TRBJ1-3; D not resolved. Germline CDR1 GTSNPN, CDR2 SVGIG (reference sequence). CDR3 length: 12 residues. Trimming shortened V by 6 bases and J by 1 base, and 7 bases separated the two germline ends. The chain's CDR3 is CACRESGNTIYF. CDR3 DNA sequence: TGTGCCTGCCGGGAGTCTGGAAACACCATATATTTT. The variable domain in full, completed from reference TRBV30 and TRBJ1-3, reads SQTIHQWPATLVQPVGSPLSLECTVEGTSNPNLYWYRQAAGRGLQLLFYSVGIGQISSEVPQNLSASRPQDRQFILSSKKLLLSDSGFYLCACRESGNTIYFGEGSWLTVV.

A few counts support this clone. The rearrangement links TRBV30 to TRBJ2-5; D not resolved. The V gene's germline CDR1 is GTSNPN and CDR2 SVGIG (reference sequence). Trimming stripped 2 bases from V and 5 bases from J, with 12 bases between. This CDR3 has 13 amino acids. The CDR3 sequence: CAWSPGDGETQYF. CDR3 DNA sequence: TGTGCCTGGAGTCCCGGAGATGGGGAGACCCAGTACTTC.

This clone was counted a few times. CDR3 nucleotide sequence: TGTGCCACCCAATTGACAGGGTGGCTTGACGAGCAGTACTTC. This encodes CATQLTGWLDEQYF. This chain connects TRBV10-3 to TRBJ2-7, with 7 positions matching TRBD1. The CDR3 loop spans 14 amino acids. Per germline, CDR1 ENHRY and CDR2 SYGVKD. V shed 10 bases, J shed 5 bases, and the junction held 14 bases outside the gene matches.

V usage is TRBV7-9 and J usage is TRBJ2-3; no clear D gene. Germline CDR1 SEHNR, CDR2 FQNEAQ (reference sequence). The ends were cut back, 4 bases at V and 0 bases at J, with 5 bases in the middle. The CDR3 has 13 residues. CDR3 amino acids: CASSSPSTDTQYF. The CDR3 DNA is TGTGCCAGCAGCTCTCCTAGCACAGATACGCAGTATTTT.

This clone occurred once. The rearrangement links TRBV5-6 to TRBJ2-1; possible D gene TRBD1, 5 bases. The CDR3 consists of 14 residues. Germline V lookup: CDR1 SGHDT, CDR2 YYEEEE. V lost 4 bases and J lost 6, with 14 bases in between. CDR3 sequence: CASSLTGRSNEQFF. DNA of the CDR3: TGTGCCAGCAGCCTCACAGGACGCTCCAATGAGCAGTTCTTC.

This rearrangement joins TRBV4-1 to TRBJ2-2; 16 bases fit TRBD2. Germline CDR1 reads MGHRA; CDR2 reads YSYEKL. The CDR3 runs to 19 residues. Germline trimming cut 4 bases from V and 1 base from J; bases unmatched to any gene: 6. The DNA for the CDR3 is TGCGCCAGCAGCCTCCCGGGACTAGCGGGAGGGCGGAACACCGGGGAGCTGTTTTTT. It specifies CASSLPGLAGGRNTGELFF.

V and J are TRBV7-2 and TRBJ1-2; no firm D call. With 3 bases removed from V and 2 bases from J, the gap between germline ends came to 10 bases. The V gene's germline CDR1 is SGHTA and CDR2 FQGNSA. The CDR3 totals 14 residues. The CDR3 spells CASSFLVGNYGYTF. The DNA for the CDR3 is TGTGCCAGCAGCTTTCTAGTTGGAAACTATGGCTACACCTTC.

This clone was seen a handful of times. V is TRBV18 and J is TRBJ1-4, with 9 bases lining up with TRBD1. The germline gives CDR1 KGHSH, CDR2 LQKENI. V lost 4 bases and J lost 4; bases outside the gene matches: 1. CDR3 size: 14 residues. DNA for the CDR3: TGTGCCAGCTCACAGGGACAGGGTAATGAAAAACTGTTTTTT. Translation: CASSQGQGNEKLFF.

This clone was picked up a small number of times. The chain links TRBV7-2 to TRBJ2-5; TRBD2 might be the D (5 bases). Trimming took off 5 bases at V and 5 bases at J, with 15 bases between the two ends. CDR3 size: 14 residues. The germline gives CDR1 SGHTA, CDR2 FQGNSA. CDR3 amino acids: CASSLRTLPETQYF. DNA for the CDR3: TGTGCCAGCAGCCTGAGGACTTTGCCTGAGACCCAGTACTTC.

This clone was detected only a few times. The V call is TRBV7-2, the J call TRBJ2-1, with D maybe TRBD1 (6 bases). The CDR3 sequence is 16 residues long. CDR1 and CDR2 from the germline V gene are SGHTA and FQGNSA. V shed 1 base and J shed 6 bases, with 16 bases lying between them. The CDR3, as DNA: TGTGCCAGCAGCTTAGATACCCCTGACAGGTCCAATGAGCAGTTCTTC. This translates into CASSLDTPDRSNEQFF.

This clone was picked up a small number of times. The J gene is TRBJ2-7, the V gene TRBV13, with D possibly matching TRBD2 (5 bases). The CDR3 is made up of 14 amino acids. Per germline, CDR1 PRHDT and CDR2 FYEKMQ (reference sequence). V lost 2 bases and J lost 2, with 10 bases in between. The CDR3 region is CASSLIRETYEQYF. DNA for the CDR3: TGTGCCAGCAGCTTAATAAGGGAGACCTACGAGCAGTACTTC.

The rearrangement joins TRBV25-1 to TRBJ2-1, with 8 bases that match TRBD2. The J segment lost 4 bases and the V segment lost 8 bases, leaving 1 base of the junction unmatched. From germline, CDR1 is MGHDK and CDR2 SYGVNS. This CDR3 is built from 12 residues. For the CDR3, the DNA is TGTGCCAGCGGCGGGGGGTACAATGAGCAGTTCTTC. It yields the protein CASGGGYNEQFF.

This clone was found a few times. In DNA form, the CDR3 reads TGTGCCAGCAGCCCGACAGGGGACCAAGAGACCCAGTACTTC. Residues: CASSPTGDQETQYF. This chain joins TRBV6-6 and TRBJ2-5, with 8 nucleotides matching TRBD1. Germline-derived CDR1 and CDR2 are MNHNY and SVGAGI (reference sequence). Trimming took 6 bases from V and 0 from J; bases not matched to a gene: 3. CDR3 length: 14 amino acids.

This clone was seen more than once but under ten times. The chain links TRBV7-8 to TRBJ2-7; 8 nucleotides match TRBD1. Trimming cost V 2 bases and J 1 base; bases outside gene matches: 10. The CDR3 is 17 residues long. Germline CDR1 and CDR2: SGHVS and FQNEAQ. The CDR3 spells CASSLRTGTGFSYEQYF. The DNA for the CDR3 is TGTGCCAGCAGCTTACGCACCGGGACAGGTTTTTCCTACGAGCAGTACTTC.

This clone occurred a few times. CDR3 protein: CSVEAPLRGLQYF. The CDR3 nucleotides are TGCAGCGTTGAAGCCCCCCTGCGGGGTTTGCAGTATTTT. The V call is TRBV29-1, the J call TRBJ2-3, with D perhaps TRBD2 (6 bases). Trimming shortened V by 1 base and J by 11 bases, and 16 bases separated the two germline ends. The germline V gene has CDR1 SQVTM and CDR2 ANQGSEA. CDR3 length: 13 residues.

This clone appeared a few times. The rearrangement links TRBV29-1 to TRBJ1-5; no firm D call. The V end lost 2 bases, the J end lost 3 bases, and 8 bases lay between the germline ends. The CDR3 runs to 13 residues. CDR1 SQVTM and CDR2 ANQGSEA come from the germline V gene. The CDR3 sequence is CSVETQDNQPQHF. CDR3 nucleotides: TGCAGCGTTGAAACGCAGGACAATCAGCCCCAGCATTTT.

The table lists this clone with a few counts. The same CDR3 can be traced to other DNA sequences in this sample. This chain links TRBV18 with TRBJ2-7; TRBD1 might be the D (5 bases). Trimming cost V 3 bases and J 5 bases, with 5 bases left between them. Germline V gene sequence: CDR1 KGHSH, CDR2 LQKENI. This CDR3 comprises 11 residues. DNA for the CDR3: TGTGCCAGCTCACCGGGGCACGAGCAGTACTTC. It specifies CASSPGHEQYF.

This clone was found a few times. The V and J genes are TRBV5-4 and TRBJ2-1; 10 bases match TRBD2. V gave up 0 bases and J gave up 0 bases; unmatched junction bases: 3. The germline V gene encodes CDR1 SGHNT and CDR2 YYREEE (reference sequence). The CDR3 covers 17 residues. The DNA for the CDR3 is TGTGCCAGCAGCTTGGTTGCTAGCGGGAGCTCCTACAATGAGCAGTTCTTC. It encodes CASSLVASGSSYNEQFF. Filled out from reference TRBV5-4 and TRBJ2-1, the complete variable domain reads ETGVTQSPTHLIKTRGQQVTLRCSSQSGHNTVSWYQQALGQGPQFIFQYYREEENGRGNFPPRFSGLQFPNYSSELNVNALELDDSALYLCASSLVASGSSYNEQFFGPGTRLTVL.

This clone showed up just a few times. The chain links TRBV29-1 to TRBJ2-3, with D perhaps matching TRBD1 or TRBD2 (5 bases each). Looked up from germline, CDR1 is SQVTM and CDR2 is ANQGSEA. The length of the CDR3 is 13 residues. The CDR3 region has the DNA TGCTCCGAATCCAGCCGGGGCGGAGATACGCAGTATTTT. This gives the protein CSESSRGGDTQYF.